This TCR beta chain stems from a study of blood T cells in healthy people across ages. The donors, aged about 6 to 100, were healthy Caucasians from Russia. This clonotype was seen repeatedly, ten times or more. Its antigen is still unknown. Next came a second PCR, run for 7 to 11 cycles, which used a sample-barcoded 5' primer along with a J-beta primer mix. TCRdb used MiXCR to reprocess the 5' RACE reads, holding one entry per CDR3 protein. This sample yields approximately 810,000 distinct CDR3 sequences, of which more than 25% are seen a single time; 17% belongs to the top ten. The CDR3 spans 13 residues. Germline CDR1 and CDR2: SGHKS and YYEKEE (reference sequence). V lost 2 bases to trimming and J lost 2 bases, with 6 bases between them. Whole-study findings and limits: Diversity figures derived from one million T cells were judged to underestimate the true value. Long-lived donors carried more naive CD4+ cells and greater diversity than aged donors.

The source is a woman aged 80 or over in good health. The sequencing input was blood. The chain is built from TRBV5-5 and TRBJ2-3, with a weak D call TRBD1 (5 bases). CDR3 coding DNA: TGTGCCAGCAGCTTACAGGCCACAGATACGCAGTATTTT. As protein: CASSLQATDTQYF.